These T cell receptor beta chains were read from a single sample in a study of CD8+CD57+ T cells in acquired aplastic anemia. TCRdb recomputed calls from the reads with MiXCR, one row per CDR3 protein. Here the sample spans about 130,000 distinct CDR3 sequences, around two fifths being singletons. The specimen was sorted CD4+, CD8+, or CD8+CD57+ T cells (not recorded which) from PBMCs. The receptors were sampled from a human donor in good health, serving as a control. The CDR3 runs from the conserved cysteine through the conserved F or W. D genes are given only for firm matches. Not every row has a clone size; where given, it reads once, few, many or a size class.

d_call j_call v_call clone_size cdr3_nt cdr3_aa
NA TRBJ2-5 TRBV20-1 many TGCAGTGCCGCAGGGAACGAGGGAGAGACCCAGTACTTC CSAAGNEGETQYF
NA TRBJ2-5 TRBV29-1 many TGCAGCGTAAGGGGGGGCCAAGAGACCCAGTACTTC CSVRGGQETQYF
TRBD1 TRBJ1-5 TRBV2 many TGTGCCAGCAGGGGGGACAGGGCTACCCTGAATCAGCCCCAGCATTTT CASRGDRATLNQPQHF
NA TRBJ1-4 TRBV15 NA TGTGCCACCAGCAGAGACGCAGGGAGTGAAAAACTGTTTTTT CATSRDAGSEKLFF
NA TRBJ1-2 TRBV24-1 NA TGTGCCACCAGTGATTTAGGGCAGACCTATGGCTACACCTTC CATSDLGQTYGYTF
TRBD1 TRBJ1-3 TRBV28 few TGTGCCAGCAGTTTAAGCCTAGGGACAGACTCTGGAAACACCATATATTTT CASSLSLGTDSGNTIYF
NA TRBJ1-1 TRBV15 NA TGTGCCACCAGCAGAGATGTTGGGGGGGACACTGAAGCTTTCTTT CATSRDVGGDTEAFF
NA TRBJ1-6 TRBV15 NA TGTGCCACCAGCAGGGACAGTAGCTCCTATAATTCACCCCTCTGCTTT CATSRDSSSYNSPLCF
NA TRBJ1-5 TRBV5-1 many TGCGCCAGCAGCTTGAGGGCAGGAGATCAGCCCCAGCATTTT CASSLRAGDQPQHF
NA TRBJ1-2 TRBV20-1 NA TGCAGTGCTAGTAACTGGAGGATGGCGGGCTACACCTTC CSASNWRMAGYTF
TRBD1 TRBJ2-4 TRBV24-1 many TGTGCCACCAGTGACTCGACAGGGGGGAACATTCAGTACTTC CATSDSTGGNIQYF
TRBD2 TRBJ2-7 TRBV7-9 NA TGTGCCAGCAGCTCCCGACTAGCGGGGGAGCAGTACTTC CASSSRLAGEQYF
NA TRBJ2-7 TRBV28 many TGTGCCAGCAGTACCATCGGGCACTACGAGCAGTACTTC CASSTIGHYEQYF
TRBD1 TRBJ1-4 TRBV2 NA TGTGCCAGCAGTTCCCGGGACAGGGGGGCTAATGAAAAACTGTTTTTT CASSSRDRGANEKLFF
NA TRBJ1-2 TRBV5-6 many TGTGCCAGCAGCTTAGGTAATGGGGGGCAGCGGTCCTACACCTTC CASSLGNGGQRSYTF
TRBD2 TRBJ2-3 TRBV11-1 once TGTGCCAGCAGCTTAGGGACTAGCGGGAACACAGATACGCAGTATTTT CASSLGTSGNTDTQYF
NA TRBJ1-3 TRBV7-2 many TGTGCCAGCAGCTTAGCTGGGGGAATGACTGGAAACACCATATATTTT CASSLAGGMTGNTIYF
NA TRBJ1-4 TRBV5-1 NA TGCGCCAGCACCCCCCGGACGGGGGGTAATGAAAAACTGTTTTTT CASTPRTGGNEKLFF
TRBD1 TRBJ1-6 TRBV28 many TGTGCCGGGGGACAGGGGGATTCACCCCTCCACTTT CAGGQGDSPLHF
NA TRBJ1-5 TRBV20-1 many TGCAGTGCCGGACGGGGCGAGTATCAGCCCCAGCATTTT CSAGRGEYQPQHF
NA TRBJ2-7 TRBV2 many TGTGCCAGCGGATCAGGGGCCCCTGGCTACTACGAGCAGTACTTC CASGSGAPGYYEQYF
TRBD1 TRBJ2-3 TRBV20-1 few TGCAGTGCTAGCGGGGACAGGGGGCGAGATACGCAGTATTTT CSASGDRGRDTQYF
TRBD2 TRBJ2-5 TRBV20-1 many TGCAGTGCTAGACCTACGGGGGGTCCACAAGAGACCCAGTACTTC CSARPTGGPQETQYF
NA TRBJ1-1 TRBV5-4 many TGTGCCAGCAGTTATACAGGTGGACCTGAAGCTTTCTTT CASSYTGGPEAFF
NA TRBJ1-2 TRBV7-6 NA TGTGCCAGCAGCCTCCTGGAGGGGCTGACTAGTGGCTACACCTTC CASSLLEGLTSGYTF
NA TRBJ1-4 TRBV10-1 NA TGCGCCAGCAGTGATGGGGGCGAGGGAACTAATGAAAAACTGTTTTTT CASSDGGEGTNEKLFF
TRBD1 TRBJ2-5 TRBV19 once TGTGCCAGTAGTATTGAAGACAGGGGGGAGACCCAGTACTTC CASSIEDRGETQYF
NA TRBJ1-1 TRBV6-2/TRBV6-3 many TGTGCCAGCAGTTACTCTGGGCCGGCTTTCTTT CASSYSGPAFF
NA TRBJ2-5 TRBV5-4 NA TGTGCCAGCAGCTTGAAGGGAGTCGAGACCCAGTACTTC CASSLKGVETQYF
NA TRBJ2-1 TRBV2 many TGTGCCAGCAGTGAGGGGGGGCCTGGAAATGAGCAGTTCTTC CASSEGGPGNEQFF
NA TRBJ1-2 TRBV9 NA TGTGCCAGCAGCGTGATGGTCGGGGTCCGGGGCGGCTACACCTTC CASSVMVGVRGGYTF
NA TRBJ2-3 TRBV7-2 few TGTGCCAGCAGCTTAGCGGTCGGTGCCGATACGCAGTATTTT CASSLAVGADTQYF
TRBD1 TRBJ2-2 TRBV6-1 NA TGTGCCAGCACCACGACAGGGGTTAACACCGGGGAGCTGTTTTTT CASTTTGVNTGELFF
TRBD1 TRBJ2-1 TRBV24-1 many TGTGCCACCAGTGAGTCACAGGGGGGAAATGAGCAGTTCTTC CATSESQGGNEQFF
NA TRBJ2-7 TRBV2 NA TGTGCGAGCAGGGCCTACTACGAGCAGTACTTC CASRAYYEQYF
TRBD1 TRBJ2-1 TRBV9 many TGTGCCAGCAGCAAAGGGACAGCTTACAATGAGCAGTTCTTC CASSKGTAYNEQFF
TRBD1 TRBJ1-2 TRBV2 NA TGTGCCAGCAGCGAGAACCGAATCGGGACAGGGCGAGGCTACACCTTC CASSENRIGTGRGYTF
NA TRBJ2-2 TRBV4-2 NA TGTGCCAGCAGCCAAGCACGGACCCCCGGCCTGGGGGAGCTGTTTTTT CASSQARTPGLGELFF
NA TRBJ2-1 TRBV2 NA TGTGCCAGCAGTGAAGTTAATGAGCAGTTCTTC CASSEVNEQFF
NA TRBJ2-5 TRBV19 many TGTGCCAGTAGTATTTCTAGGGAAGAGACCCAGTACTTC CASSISREETQYF
NA TRBJ1-5 TRBV18 few TGTGCCAGCTCACCAGGGCTACAGAGGGTGGATAGTCAGCCCCAGCATTTT CASSPGLQRVDSQPQHF
NA TRBJ2-1 TRBV2 NA TGTGCCAGCAGAGTTGGGGGCCTGGGGAATGAGCAGTTCTTC CASRVGGLGNEQFF
NA TRBJ1-5 TRBV18 many TGTGCCAGCTCACCACAACAGAATCAGCCCCAGCATTTT CASSPQQNQPQHF
NA TRBJ1-2 TRBV30 many TGTGCCTGGAGTGAGGGTAACTATGGCTACACCTTC CAWSEGNYGYTF
NA TRBJ2-7 TRBV4-1 NA TGCGCCAGCAACCAAGGTGTTAGCGGAACCTACGAGCAGTACTTC CASNQGVSGTYEQYF
NA TRBJ2-1 TRBV24-1 NA TGTGCCACCAGTGAGCAAGGGACGGGCTTTGAGCAGTTCTTC CATSEQGTGFEQFF
NA TRBJ1-5 TRBV10-3 NA TGTGCCATCAGTGACCCAGGTGGGTCGGGTCAGCCCCAGCATTTT CAISDPGGSGQPQHF
TRBD1 TRBJ1-3 TRBV19 many TGTGCCAGTAGCCTCTACAGACAGGGCGCAACCTCTGGAAACACCATATATTTT CASSLYRQGATSGNTIYF
TRBD2 TRBJ2-2 TRBV12-3/TRBV12-4 many TGTGCCAGCAAGTTAGCGGGAGGAAGGGGCGGGGAGCTGTTTTTT CASKLAGGRGGELFF
NA TRBJ1-1 TRBV9 many TGTGCCAGCGGCCGGGGCCTGAACACTGAAGCTTTCTTT CASGRGLNTEAFF
NA TRBJ2-7 TRBV6-1 many TGTGCCAGCAGTCCGCTTGAGGTGAGCTCCTACGAGCAGTACTTC CASSPLEVSSYEQYF
TRBD2 TRBJ2-1 TRBV30 NA TGTGCCTGGAGTGTAAGCGGGAGGGGGGTGAATGAGCAGTTCTTC CAWSVSGRGVNEQFF
NA TRBJ2-1 TRBV24-1 NA TGTGCCACCAGTGACGAACAGACGGGGGGCGATGAGCAGTTCTTC CATSDEQTGGDEQFF